This T cell receptor (beta chain) was recorded in a study of technical replicates of blood from a handful of donors. Sequencing used immunoSEQ multiplex PCR; TCRdb keeps in-frame clones, though not all of them. This table holds 59,000 or so clones, around 93% found once. This CDR3 is built from 13 residues. CDR1 and CDR2 from the germline V gene are GTSNPN and SVGIG (reference sequence). Deletions cut 5 bases from V and 2 bases from J, with 12 bases between. This chain links TRBV30 with TRBJ2-5; D gene unclear. Sequenced sample: PBMCs. The receptor comes from a human donor in good health. Some clones in this sample may be carry-over from other donors' samples. The CDR3 DNA reads TGTGCCTGGGCTCCGCGGATGCAAGAGACCCAGTACTTC. Translated: CAWAPRMQETQYF.